This TCR beta chain was identified during a study of T cell responses to AZD1222 COVID-19 vaccine. TCRdb's table, derived via immunoSEQ multiplex PCR, lists solely in-frame clones and lacks some. The sample carries approximately 100,000 clones, around nine tenths recorded once. Concerning this clone: Its matching antigen is unknown.

Findings of the study overall: The number of AZD1222 recipients seropositive at baseline was only five to seven. A mostly white British donor set with more females was recruited, and clonal diversity was possibly underestimated.

Germline V lookup: CDR1 LNHDA, CDR2 SQIVND (reference sequence). The V end was cut by 5 bases, the J end by 2 bases, with 16 bases between. The CDR3 extends over 15 amino acids. The J gene is TRBJ2-7, the V gene TRBV19; D unresolved. The TCR sequence derives from an adult who received the MenACWY meningococcal vaccine as a control. The sequencing here drew on peripheral blood, taken 28 days after the second dose of the MenACWY control vaccine. The CDR3 region is CASSPSGSDAYEQYF. CDR3 in DNA: TGTGCCAGTAGTCCCTCAGGCAGCGATGCCTACGAGCAGTACTTC.